The present entry profiles one TCR beta chain with its context. Its antigen remains unidentified. This record belongs to a study of brain T cells in children with intractable seizures. Findings of the study overall: Absence of clones before surgery may stem from lower sequencing depth.

Time point indicated: blood from clinic visit 5 months post-surgery; TSC patient then seizure free. Libraries were prepared by immunoSEQ multiplex PCR; TCRdb keeps only in-frame clonotypes and omits some of them. The sample includes around 340,000 clones, nearly 95% seen only once; the top ten take about 5.8%. Trimming pared 4 bases from V and 0 bases from J, leaving 15 bases between. The CDR3 has 17 amino acids. Per the germline V gene, CDR1 is KGHDR and CDR2 is SFDVKD. The sequencing used peripheral blood, collected approximately 5 months after surgery. The chain joins TRBV24-1 to TRBJ2-1; D uncertain. The TCR originated in a boy under two years old with tuberous sclerosis and intractable seizures. CDR3 amino acids: CATSETTSHYSYNEQFF. The DNA of the CDR3 is TGTGCCACCAGTGAAACCACCTCACACTACTCCTACAATGAGCAGTTCTTC.